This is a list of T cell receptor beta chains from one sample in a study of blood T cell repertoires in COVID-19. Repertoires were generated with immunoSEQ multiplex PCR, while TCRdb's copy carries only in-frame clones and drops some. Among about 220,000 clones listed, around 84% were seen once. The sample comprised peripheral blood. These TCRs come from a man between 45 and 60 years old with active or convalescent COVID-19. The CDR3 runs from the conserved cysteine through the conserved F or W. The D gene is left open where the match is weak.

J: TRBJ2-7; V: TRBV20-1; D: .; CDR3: CSASSGDYEQYF
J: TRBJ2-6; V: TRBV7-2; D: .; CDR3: CASSSSSGANVLTF
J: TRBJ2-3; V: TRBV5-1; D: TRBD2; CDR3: CASSFTSGEDTQYF
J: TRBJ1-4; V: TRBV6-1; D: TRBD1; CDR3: CASSELHHRGLNEKLFF
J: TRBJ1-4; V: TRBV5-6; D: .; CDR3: CASSWGGTNEKLFF
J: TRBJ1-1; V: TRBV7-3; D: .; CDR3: CASSLLGRAGRMNTEAFF
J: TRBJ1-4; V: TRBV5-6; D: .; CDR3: CASRGRDSNREKLFF
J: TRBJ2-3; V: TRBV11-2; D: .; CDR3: CASSLEASTDTQYF
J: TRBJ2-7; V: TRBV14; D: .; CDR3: CASSQPGGVQYF
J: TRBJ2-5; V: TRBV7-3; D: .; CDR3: CASSLRGTYQETQYF
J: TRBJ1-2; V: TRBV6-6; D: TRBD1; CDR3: CASSFGTGEYGYTF
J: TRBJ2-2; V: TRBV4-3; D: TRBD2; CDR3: CASSQELAGALNTGELFF
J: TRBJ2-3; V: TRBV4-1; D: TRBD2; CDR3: CASSQDGMASGGRDTDTQYF
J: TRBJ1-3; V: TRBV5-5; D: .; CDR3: CASSLPPGYLGNTIYF
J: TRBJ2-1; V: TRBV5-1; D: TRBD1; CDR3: CASSPGTGDYNEQFF
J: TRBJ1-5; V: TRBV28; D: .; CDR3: CASSRRGEGNQPQHF
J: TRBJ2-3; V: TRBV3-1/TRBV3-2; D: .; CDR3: CASSQDPVTQYF
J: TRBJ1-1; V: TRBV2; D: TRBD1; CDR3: CARGRQGGTEAFF
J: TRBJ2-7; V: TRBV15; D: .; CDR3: CATSRGQGIHEQYF
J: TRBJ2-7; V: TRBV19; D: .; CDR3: CASSIGGSSYEQYF
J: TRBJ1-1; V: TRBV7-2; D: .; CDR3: CASRKEGGLEAFF
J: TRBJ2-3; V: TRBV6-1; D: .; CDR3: CASSERGGTGTDTQYF
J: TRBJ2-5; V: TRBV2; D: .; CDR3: CASSALVEGKYF
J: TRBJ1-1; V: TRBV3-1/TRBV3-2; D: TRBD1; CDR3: CASSQGQGSTEAFF
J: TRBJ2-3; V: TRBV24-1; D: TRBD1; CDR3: CATSAGTGGTDTQYF
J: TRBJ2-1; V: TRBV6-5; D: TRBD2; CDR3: CASRDTGTSYNEQFF
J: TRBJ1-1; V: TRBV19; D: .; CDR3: CASSTGQTNTEAFF
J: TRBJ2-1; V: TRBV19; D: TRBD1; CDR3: CASSIAKSQGSHNEQFF
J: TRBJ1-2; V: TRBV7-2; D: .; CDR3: CASSLARGSIYGYTF